This T cell receptor beta chain was captured by sequencing in a study of PD-1 blockade in classical Hodgkin lymphoma. Time point indicated: newly diagnosed, previously untreated cHL patient sample. Negative selection with magnetic separation was used to purify CD4+ T cells from thawed PBMCs. Comparison relied on PBMCs that came from newly diagnosed, untreated classical Hodgkin lymphoma. Per the germline V gene, CDR1 is WNHNN and CDR2 is SYGVQD (reference sequence). V lost 8 bases and J lost 5; bases outside the gene matches: 1. The CDR3 runs 13 residues. A note on this clone: Its antigen is unknown.

Measured with immunoSEQ multiplex PCR; TCRdb has only the in-frame clones, and not every one. There are approximately 20,000 clones in the sample; under 85% occur only once, and less than 1.5% lies in the top ten. Study-wide findings and caveats: When set against healthy donors, newly diagnosed patients were reported to show lower baseline TCR diversity. Prior therapy or disease activity may underlie the repertoire differences, whose causes remain undefined.

The source is a human donor with classical Hodgkin lymphoma. The specimen sequenced was CD4+ T cells from blood. The V and J genes are TRBV10-1 and TRBJ2-5; TRBD2 matches at 14 bases. CDR3 sequence: CASGTSGGETQYF. In DNA form, the CDR3 reads TGCGCCAGCGGGACTAGCGGGGGTGAGACCCAGTACTTC.